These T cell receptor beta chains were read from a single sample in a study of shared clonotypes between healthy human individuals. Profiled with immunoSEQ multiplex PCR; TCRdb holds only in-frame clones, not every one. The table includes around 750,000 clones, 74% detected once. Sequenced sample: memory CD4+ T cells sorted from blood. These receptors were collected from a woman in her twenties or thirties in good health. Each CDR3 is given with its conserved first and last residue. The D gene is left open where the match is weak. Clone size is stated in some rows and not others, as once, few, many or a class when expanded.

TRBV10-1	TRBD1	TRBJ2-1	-	TGCGCCAGCAGTGAGTTCGGGCCTTTGACAGGGGACCGTCCTGAGCAGTTCTTC	CASSEFGPLTGDRPEQFF
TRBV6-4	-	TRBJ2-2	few	TGTGCCAGCAGTGATGGGGCAAACACCGGGGAGCTGTTTTTT	CASSDGANTGELFF
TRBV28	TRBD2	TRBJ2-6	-	TGTGCCAGCAGTTTGGGTACTAGCGGGAAAACTGGGGCCAACGTCCTGACTTTC	CASSLGTSGKTGANVLTF
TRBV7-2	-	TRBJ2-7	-	TGTGCCAGCAGCTTAGCCTGGACCAAAGCCGGATTCCCCTTCTACGAGCAGTACTTC	CASSLAWTKAGFPFYEQYF
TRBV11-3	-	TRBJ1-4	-	TGTGCCAGCCTTTGGAAGGAAAAACTGTTTTTT	CASLWKEKLFF
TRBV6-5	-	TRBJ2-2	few	TGTGCCAGCAGGTGGTGGCTAGCAAGCGGGGAGCTGTTTTTT	CASRWWLASGELFF
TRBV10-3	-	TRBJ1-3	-	TGTGCCATCAGTGTTGACCCTCCAAACTCTGGAAACACCATATATTTT	CAISVDPPNSGNTIYF
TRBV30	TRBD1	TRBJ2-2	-	TGTGCCTGGAGACCCCCGGGACAGGGTGCCCGGGAGCTGTTTTTT	CAWRPPGQGARELFF
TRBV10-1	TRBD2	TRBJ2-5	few	TGCGCCAGCAGTCTAGCGGGAGCTGAGGAGACCCAGTACTTC	CASSLAGAEETQYF
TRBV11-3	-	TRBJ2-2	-	TGTGCCAGCAGCTTGAAGGAAAGGGGGGAGCTGTTTTTT	CASSLKERGELFF
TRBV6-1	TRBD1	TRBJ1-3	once	TGTGCCAGCAGTGTATTCAGGACAGGGGAGAGTGGTGGAAACACCATATATTTT	CASSVFRTGESGGNTIYF
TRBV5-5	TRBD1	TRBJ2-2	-	TGTGCCAGCAGCTTGCCGGGACAGGGGAACACCGGGGAGCTGTTTTTT	CASSLPGQGNTGELFF
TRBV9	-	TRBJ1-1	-	TGTGCCAGCAGCTTCAGGGCCACGATGAACACTGAAGCTTTCTTT	CASSFRATMNTEAFF
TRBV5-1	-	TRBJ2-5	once	TGCGCCAGCAGCTTGGGCGACTGGGCGCAAGAGACCCAGTACTTC	CASSLGDWAQETQYF
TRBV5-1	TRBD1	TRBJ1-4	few	TGCGCCAGCAGCTTAACAGGGGCGGGTAATGAAAAACTGTTTTTT	CASSLTGAGNEKLFF
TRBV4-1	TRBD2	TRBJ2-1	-	TGCGCCAGCAGCCAAGGACTAGCGTCACCGCTCGAGCAGTTCTTC	CASSQGLASPLEQFF
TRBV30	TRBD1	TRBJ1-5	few	TGTGCCTGGAGGCAGGGGGTCGACGAATCCCAGCATTTT	CAWRQGVDESQHF
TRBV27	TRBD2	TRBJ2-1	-	TGTGCCAGCAGTTCGGGACTAGCGGGAGGATATGAGCAGTTCTTC	CASSSGLAGGYEQFF
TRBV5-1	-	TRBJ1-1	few	TGCGCCAGCAGCGCGAAACCACCGAACACTGAAGCTTTCTTT	CASSAKPPNTEAFF
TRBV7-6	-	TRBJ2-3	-	TGTGCCAGCAGTGAGGGGACTCCAACCACAGATACGCAGTATTTT	CASSEGTPTTDTQYF
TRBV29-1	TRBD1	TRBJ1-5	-	TGCAGCGTTAGGGACAGTCTCAATCAGCCCCAGCATTTT	CSVRDSLNQPQHF
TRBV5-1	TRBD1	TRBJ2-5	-	TGCGCCAGCAGCCCGGGACAGGCGGAGGAGACCCAGTACTTC	CASSPGQAEETQYF
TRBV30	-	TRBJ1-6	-	TGTGCCTGGAGTGTACAAGGAGGAAGATCACCCCTCCACTTT	CAWSVQGGRSPLHF
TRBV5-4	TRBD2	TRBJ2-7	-	TGTGCCAGCAGCCTAGCGGGAGCGAGCTCCTACGAGCAGTACTTC	CASSLAGASSYEQYF
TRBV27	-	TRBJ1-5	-	TGTGCCAGCAGTTTCCGACAGGACAGCGTCGGTCAGCCCCAGCATTTT	CASSFRQDSVGQPQHF
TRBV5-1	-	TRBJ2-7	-	TGCGCCAGCAGTGCCCAGGCTAGCTCCTACGAGCAGTACTTC	CASSAQASSYEQYF
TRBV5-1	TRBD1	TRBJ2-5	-	TGCGCCAGCAGCTTCTTGGGACAGGGGCACGAGACCCAGTACTTC	CASSFLGQGHETQYF
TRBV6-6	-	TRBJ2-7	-	TGTGCCAGCAGGGGGGACGAGCAGTACTTC	CASRGDEQYF
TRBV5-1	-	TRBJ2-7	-	TGCGCCAGCAGCTTTTCGCTAGGCGACGAGCAGTACTTC	CASSFSLGDEQYF
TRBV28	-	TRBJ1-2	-	TGTGCCAGCAGCCTCGACAGGATCTATGGCTACACCTTC	CASSLDRIYGYTF
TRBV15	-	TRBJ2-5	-	TGTGCCACCAGCAGAGACAGGGACGAGACCCAGTACTTC	CATSRDRDETQYF
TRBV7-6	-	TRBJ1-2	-	TGTGCCAGCAGCACGCGTGAGGGCTACACCTTC	CASSTREGYTF
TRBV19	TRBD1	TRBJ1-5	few	TGTGCCAGTAGGGTTCAGGACAGGGGGGCCGATCAGCCCCAGCATTTT	CASRVQDRGADQPQHF
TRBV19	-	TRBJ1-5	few	TGTGCCAGTAGTATAGGCCGACAAGGGGATCAGCCCCAGCATTTT	CASSIGRQGDQPQHF
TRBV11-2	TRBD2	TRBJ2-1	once	TGTGCCAGCAGCTCAGGGACTAGCGGGAATCCCCAATACAATGAGCAGTTCTTC	CASSSGTSGNPQYNEQFF
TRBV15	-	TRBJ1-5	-	TGTGCCACCAGCCCTAATCAGGGATCTCAGCCCCAGCATTTT	CATSPNQGSQPQHF
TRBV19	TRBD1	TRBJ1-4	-	TGTGCCAGTACTCGGGACAGCCTTGCAACTAATGAAAAACTGTTTTTT	CASTRDSLATNEKLFF
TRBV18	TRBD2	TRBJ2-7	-	TGTGCCAGCTCATCGTCTAGCGGCGAGCAGTACTTC	CASSSSSGEQYF
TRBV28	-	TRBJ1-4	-	TGTGCCAGCAGCTCCGGGGAAGTGAGAGGAAAACTGTTTTTT	CASSSGEVRGKLFF
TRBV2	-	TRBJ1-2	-	TGTGCCAGCAGTGGATACAGGAACTATGGCTACACCTTC	CASSGYRNYGYTF
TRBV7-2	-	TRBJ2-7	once	TGTGCCAGCAGCTCCACCAGGGCGTCGGGGGACGAGCAGTACTTC	CASSSTRASGDEQYF
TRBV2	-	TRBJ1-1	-	TGTGCCTCAAAAGGGGGGGGAGCTGAAGCTTTCTTT	CASKGGGAEAFF
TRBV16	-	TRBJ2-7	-	TGTGCCAGCAGCCACCCAGGGACCCCCTACGAGCAGTACTTC	CASSHPGTPYEQYF
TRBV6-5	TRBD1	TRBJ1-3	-	TGTGCCAGCACCCCGACAGGGAGCTCTGGAAACACCATATATTTT	CASTPTGSSGNTIYF
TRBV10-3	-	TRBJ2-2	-	TGTGCCATCAGTGGAGTGGGGCTTTACACCGGGGAGCTGTTTTTT	CAISGVGLYTGELFF
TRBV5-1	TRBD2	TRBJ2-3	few	TGCGCCAGCAGCTTGCAGGCTAGCGGGAGAAGTCCAGATACGCAGTATTTT	CASSLQASGRSPDTQYF
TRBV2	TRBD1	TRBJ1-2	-	TGTGCCAGCAGTGACCAGTTAGGGGGCAACTATGGCTACACCTTC	CASSDQLGGNYGYTF
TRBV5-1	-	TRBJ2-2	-	TGCGCCAGCAGCTTGGGTGTAGCCGGGGAGCTGTTTTTT	CASSLGVAGELFF
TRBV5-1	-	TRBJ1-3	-	TGCGCCAGCAGCTTGGACGGATACAGCTCTGGAAACACCATATATTTT	CASSLDGYSSGNTIYF
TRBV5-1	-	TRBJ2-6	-	TGCGCCAGCAGCTACTCTGGGGCCAACGTCCTGACTTTC	CASSYSGANVLTF
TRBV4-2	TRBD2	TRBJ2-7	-	TGTGCCAGCAGCCAAGATAGAAGGGCTTCGGGACTACCGGGAAAAGGGGCCTCCTACGAGCAGTACTTC	CASSQDRRASGLPGKGASYEQYF
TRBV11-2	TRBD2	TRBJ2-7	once	TGTGCCAGCAGCTTAGCGCGGGAGCACCACGAGCAGTACTTC	CASSLAREHHEQYF
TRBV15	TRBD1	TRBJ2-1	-	TGTGCCACCAGCAGGGACAGGGGAGGGTACAATGAGCAGTTCTTC	CATSRDRGGYNEQFF
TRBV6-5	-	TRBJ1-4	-	TGTGCCAGCAGTTACTCGACCAGCCTGGGAGAAAAACTGTTTTTT	CASSYSTSLGEKLFF
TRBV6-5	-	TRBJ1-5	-	TGTGCCAGCAGTTCTGCGGGGGCCGACAATCAGCCCCAGCATTTT	CASSSAGADNQPQHF
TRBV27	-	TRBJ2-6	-	TGTGCCAGCATACCGCCCAAGGGGATAAGGTTCGGATTTCACCACTCGGGGGCCAACGTCCTGACTTTC	CASIPPKGIRFGFHHSGANVLTF
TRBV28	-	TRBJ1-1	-	TGTGCCAGCAGGAGGGCAACAGCGATAAACACTGAAGCTTTCTTT	CASRRATAINTEAFF
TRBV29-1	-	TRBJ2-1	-	TGCAGCGTTGAACCAAACTACAATGAGCAGTTCTTC	CSVEPNYNEQFF
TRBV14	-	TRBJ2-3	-	TGTGCCAGCAGCCTCCAGGGTAGCACAGATACGCAGTATTTT	CASSLQGSTDTQYF
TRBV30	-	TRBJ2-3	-	TGTGCCGAGAAGACAGCCCAAAATGCAGATACGCAGTATTTT	CAEKTAQNADTQYF